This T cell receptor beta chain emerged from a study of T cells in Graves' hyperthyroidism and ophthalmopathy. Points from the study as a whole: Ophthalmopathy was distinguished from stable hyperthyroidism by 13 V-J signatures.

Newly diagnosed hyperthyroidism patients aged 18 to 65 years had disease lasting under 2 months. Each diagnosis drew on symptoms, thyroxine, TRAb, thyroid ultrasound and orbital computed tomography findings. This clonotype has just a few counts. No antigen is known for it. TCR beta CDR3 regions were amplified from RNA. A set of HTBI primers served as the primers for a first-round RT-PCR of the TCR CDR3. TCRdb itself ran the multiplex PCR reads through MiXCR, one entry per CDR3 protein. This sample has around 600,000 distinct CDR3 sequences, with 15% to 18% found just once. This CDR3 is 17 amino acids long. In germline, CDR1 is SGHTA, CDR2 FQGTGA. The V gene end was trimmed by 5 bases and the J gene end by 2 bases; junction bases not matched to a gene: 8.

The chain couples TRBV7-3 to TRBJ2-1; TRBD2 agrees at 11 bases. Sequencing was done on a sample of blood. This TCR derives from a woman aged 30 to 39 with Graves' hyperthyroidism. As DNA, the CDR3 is TGTGCCAGCAGCCCACACAGACTAGCGGGAACCTACAATGAGCAGTTCTTC. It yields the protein CASSPHRLAGTYNEQFF.